The rows below give T cell receptor beta chains drawn from one sample of a study of graft-versus-host responses after intestinal transplantation. Profiled with immunoSEQ multiplex PCR; TCRdb holds only in-frame clones, not every one. This repertoire shows tens of thousands of clones, approximately 92% found once; its top ten account for 0.55% to 0.75%. The sample was PBMCs, taken 98 days after intestinal transplantation. The receptors originated from a human patient who received an intestinal transplant, so some T cells may come from the graft donor. CDR3s include the opening cysteine and the closing phenylalanine or tryptophan. The D gene is left open where the match is weak. Expanded clones are given a class, and other clones once, few, many or no size at all.

j_call,d_call,clone_size,v_call,cdr3_aa,cdr3_nt
TRBJ2-2,.,.,TRBV6-6,CASSNLGGANPGELFF,TGTGCCAGCAGTAATTTAGGGGGGGCGAACCCCGGGGAGCTGTTTTTT
TRBJ1-3,.,.,TRBV7-9,CASSLSDVSGNTIYF,TGTGCCAGCAGCTTAAGTGACGTCTCTGGAAACACCATATATTTT
TRBJ2-1,.,.,TRBV5-6,CASSLTAYNEQFF,TGTGCCAGCAGCTTGACAGCCTACAATGAGCAGTTCTTC
TRBJ2-1,TRBD2,.,TRBV15,CATSREHLAGNEQFF,TGTGCCACCAGCAGAGAACATCTAGCGGGCAATGAGCAGTTCTTC
TRBJ1-3,.,.,TRBV11-2,CASSWSPRTGPGNTIYF,TGTGCCAGCAGCTGGTCCCCCAGGACGGGTCCTGGAAACACCATATATTTT
TRBJ2-7,.,.,TRBV5-6,CASGRQAYEQYF,TGTGCCAGCGGGCGACAGGCCTACGAGCAGTACTTC
TRBJ2-7,.,once,TRBV2,CASTGQSSYEQYF,TGTGCCAGCACCGGGCAGAGCTCCTACGAGCAGTACTTC
TRBJ2-7,.,.,TRBV5-6,CASSYRGVHEQYF,TGTGCCAGCAGCTACCGAGGGGTCCACGAGCAGTACTTC
TRBJ1-4,.,.,TRBV11-2,CASSLFRTNEKLFF,TGTGCCAGCAGCTTATTCAGAACTAATGAAAAACTGTTTTTT
TRBJ2-7,TRBD2,once,TRBV28,CASSWGGLALYEQYF,TGTGCCAGCAGTTGGGGGGGACTAGCGCTATACGAGCAGTACTTC
TRBJ2-3,.,.,TRBV14,CASSSREHHTDTQYF,TGTGCCAGCAGCTCCCGGGAACACCACACAGATACGCAGTATTTT
TRBJ1-2,TRBD1,.,TRBV11-2,CASSSGTGDYGYTF,TGTGCCAGCAGCTCAGGGACAGGGGACTATGGCTACACCTTC
TRBJ2-5,.,.,TRBV27,CASSSVWSGTQYF,TGTGCCAGCAGTTCAGTTTGGAGTGGGACCCAGTACTTC
TRBJ1-2,.,.,TRBV27,CASSFYRGSYGGYTF,TGTGCCAGCAGTTTTTACCGGGGCTCTTATGGGGGCTACACCTTC
TRBJ1-1,.,.,TRBV12-1,CASSFPQGGDTEAFF,TGTGCCAGCAGCTTCCCACAGGGCGGGGACACTGAAGCTTTCTTT
TRBJ2-3,TRBD1,.,TRBV28,CASSPPGQGTNTQYF,TGTGCCAGCAGTCCACCGGGACAGGGGACAAATACGCAGTATTTT
TRBJ2-7,.,few,TRBV9,CASSGSTQGGEQYF,TGTGCCAGCAGCGGATCAACTCAGGGTGGCGAGCAGTACTTC
TRBJ2-5,.,.,TRBV5-4,CASKERETQYF,TGTGCCAGCAAGGAAAGAGAGACCCAGTACTTC
TRBJ2-2,TRBD2,once,TRBV11-2,CASSPGLAGFQLFF,TGTGCCAGCAGCCCGGGACTAGCGGGATTCCAGCTGTTTTTT
TRBJ2-5,.,.,TRBV9,CASSPAGAGETQYF,TGTGCCAGCAGCCCGGCGGGGGCCGGGGAGACCCAGTACTTC
TRBJ2-2,.,.,TRBV29-1,CSIGGSGHSNTGELFF,TGCAGCATTGGGGGGTCGGGACACTCGAACACCGGGGAGCTGTTTTTT
TRBJ2-7,.,.,TRBV10-1,CASSEYTPGPNYYEQYF,TGCGCCAGCAGTGAGTATACACCGGGACCCAATTACTACGAGCAGTACTTC
TRBJ2-7,TRBD2,.,TRBV29-1,CSVVRGGGRYEQYF,TGCAGCGTTGTCCGCGGGGGGGGACGCTACGAGCAGTACTTC
TRBJ1-6,.,.,TRBV12-5,CASGLVEVNPYNSPLHF,TGTGCTAGTGGTTTGGTCGAGGTGAATCCCTATAATTCACCCCTCCACTTT
TRBJ2-2,TRBD2,.,TRBV28,CASSTGLAELTGELFF,TGTGCCAGCAGTACCGGACTAGCGGAGCTCACCGGGGAGCTGTTTTTT
TRBJ1-1,.,.,TRBV10-1,CASNHWNTEAFF,TGCGCCAGCAACCACTGGAACACTGAAGCTTTCTTT
TRBJ1-1,.,.,TRBV6-5,CASSEGQILEAFF,TGTGCCAGCAGTGAAGGACAAATTCTAGAAGCTTTCTTT